The following is a T cell receptor (beta chain) sequence with its context. Its antigen is not identified. With 5 bases removed from V and 2 bases from J, the gap between germline ends came to 14 bases. From germline, CDR1 is SGHDT and CDR2 YYEEEE. This CDR3 has 15 residues. Amplification yielded TCR beta CDR3 regions, with RNA transcripts as the source. HTBI primers were the set used in a first-round RT-PCR of the TCR CDR3. MiXCR, applied by TCRdb to the multiplex PCR reads, yields one record per CDR3 protein. Among about half a million distinct CDR3 sequences listed, about 20% were seen once. This sample is part of a study of T cells in Graves' hyperthyroidism and ophthalmopathy. The study based diagnoses on clinical symptoms, serum thyroxine and TRAb, thyroid ultrasound and orbital computed tomography. Whole-study findings and limits: Onset of ophthalmopathy came a median approximately 6 months after the model predicted it.

The sequencing input was blood. This receptor was identified in a man in his forties with Graves' ophthalmopathy. The chain couples TRBV5-6 to TRBJ2-1, with D maybe TRBD1 (5 bases). CDR3 loop: CASSFRDSAYNEQFF. Written as DNA, the CDR3 is TGTGCCAGCAGTTTCCGAGACAGCGCCTACAATGAGCAGTTCTTC.